This T cell receptor (beta chain) is drawn from a study of T cell responses to AZD1222 COVID-19 vaccine. A note on this clone: As yet, its antigen is unknown.

The study's findings and limits: Regions 160-218 and 743-854 dominated among vaccine-associated CD4 TCRs spanning spike. Unmutated variant regions are reportedly the target of nearly half of TCRs that are spike-specific. The sample set comprised mostly white British donors with more females, and clonal diversity was possibly underestimated. AZD1222 recipients seropositive at baseline numbered only 6 or 7.

The repertoire was sequenced with immunoSEQ multiplex PCR; TCRdb's copy has only in-frame clones and lacks some. This table has approximately 89,000 clones, roughly nine tenths appearing once. The CDR3 covers 15 residues. Germline-derived CDR1 and CDR2 are SQVTM and ANQGSEA. V lost 3 bases and J lost 4, with 17 bases in between. The rearrangement joins TRBV29-1 to TRBJ2-3; a weak D match, TRBD1 (6 bases). Sequenced here: peripheral blood, sampled on day 0 of AZD1222 vaccination. The receptor was isolated from an adult in good health. The CDR3 sequence: CSVDGPGGGSDTQYF. The CDR3 nucleotides read TGCAGCGTTGATGGGCCTGGGGGCGGGTCAGATACGCAGTATTTT.